This T cell receptor beta chain was identified during a study of CD8 T cells in ankylosing spondylitis. TCRdb reprocessed the 5' RACE reads via MiXCR and lists one record per CDR3 protein. The table includes some 150,000 distinct CDR3 sequences, roughly an eighth detected once. This clonotype was seen repeatedly, ten times or more. The length of the CDR3 is 15 residues. V lost 7 bases and J lost 6; bases outside the gene matches: 7. From germline, CDR1 is MNHEY and CDR2 SVGEGT. The material sequenced was blood, either unsorted or a sorted T cell fraction (not recorded which). J is TRBJ1-6 and V is TRBV6-2 or TRBV6-3; TRBD1 matches 9 bases. This clonotype was sampled from a female donor with ankylosing spondylitis or in good health (not recorded which). The CDR3 DNA is TGTGCCAGCACCGCGGACAGGGGCGGTAATTCACCCCTCCACTTT. This gives the protein CASTADRGGNSPLHF.